This TCR beta chain emerged from a study of graft-versus-host responses after intestinal transplantation. Study as a whole: Grafts that recipients had were multivisceral, liver-intestinal, or isolated intestinal transplants. Uniformly, recipients were administered anti-thymocyte globulin induction with subsequent tacrolimus and steroids for 2 to 3 years. Whole-study results and caveats: GvH clones appeared in recipient marrow, some first in ileum or blood. Within allografts, high graft-versus-host to host-versus-graft clonal ratios were seen among patients with graft-donor T cell macrochimerism.

Graft tissue processing released intraepithelial and lamina propria lymphocytes. Turning to this clone: Its specificity is unknown.

Repertoires were generated with immunoSEQ multiplex PCR, while TCRdb's copy carries only in-frame clones and drops some. The sample holds some 17,000 clones, 75% to 85% seen once. Germline-derived CDR1 and CDR2 are SGHVS and FNYEAQ. The CDR3 length is 12 residues. Trimming stripped 5 bases from V and 12 bases from J, with 14 bases between. V is TRBV7-6 and J is TRBJ2-1; D is unclear. The TCR originated in a human patient who received an intestinal transplant, so some T cells may come from the graft donor. The sample was ileum tissue, taken roughly 100 days after intestinal transplant. Here the CDR3 reads CASSPEGLVQFF. In DNA, the CDR3 is TGTGCCAGCAGCCCTGAAGGGCTTGTGCAGTTCTTC.